This TCR beta chain was captured by sequencing in a study of cytotoxic CD8 clonotypes in ibrutinib-treated CLL. The wider study: Response samples were taken after a median around 13 months of treatment, range 6 to 36. There were, on average, nearly 260,000 productive templates and 90,000 to 95,000 productive rearrangements per sample. General study findings and limits: Timing of sampling differed between sustained-remission and progressing patients.

Of note for this clone: The antigen remains undetermined.

The CDR3 extends over 18 amino acids. Libraries were prepared by immunoSEQ multiplex PCR; TCRdb keeps only in-frame clonotypes and omits some of them. The sample lists some 300,000 clones, roughly 80% seen once, with more than 6% in the top ten. The source of this sequence is a human donor with chronic lymphocytic leukemia. Material: PBMCs, obtained before ibrutinib treatment. The genes are TRBV12-2 and TRBJ1-2; TRBD1 is the table's D call and was not checked against the DNA. TRBV12-2 is a pseudogene segment. This CDR3 is CASRLAEGQRRDSYGYTF. DNA for the CDR3: TGTGCAAGTCGCTTAGCTGAGGGACAGCGAAGGGATTCCTATGGCTACACCTTC.